The present entry profiles one T cell receptor beta chain with its context. Antigen unknown. Individual cDNA molecules carried attached unique molecular identifiers. TCRdb independently ran MiXCR on the 5' RACE reads; one entry per CDR3 protein. This table holds about 80,000 distinct CDR3 sequences, about 13% found once. This specimen comes from a study of early T cells in non-severe SARS-CoV-2 infection. The overall study: Sequencing of unsorted whole blood was done on bulk RNA, leaving chains unpaired. Study-wide points: Comparison of clonotypes with VDJdb favored anti-spike CD8 responses while missing private and CD4 specificities.

The sequencing input was whole blood. The receptor comes from an adult who was a healthcare worker with PCR-confirmed SARS-CoV-2 infection or an uninfected control (not recorded which).

As DNA, the CDR3 is TGTGCCAGCAGCCCCGGCGGCACTCAAGCCTATAATTCACCCCTCCACTTT. It translates to CASSPGGTQAYNSPLHF. J is TRBJ1-6 and V is TRBV7-9; no clear D. V was pared by 5 bases and J by 2 bases, with 16 bases between. CDR1 SEHNR and CDR2 FQNEAQ come from the germline V gene (reference sequence). This CDR3 comprises 17 residues.